This passage covers 8 T cell receptor beta chains from one sample sequenced in a study of blood T cell repertoires in COVID-19. The data were produced by immunoSEQ multiplex PCR, yet TCRdb's version contains in-frame clones alone and is incomplete. The repertoire has some 150,000 clones, 85% to 90% of them found once; the top ten carry roughly 14%. Material for sequencing was peripheral blood. The receptors stem from a woman aged 40 to 49 with acute or convalescent COVID-19.

CDR3 sequence (DNA): TGTGCCAGCAGCCGGGGAGGAGATACGCAGTATTTT. The encoded protein is CASSRGGDTQYF. This chain links TRBV14 with TRBJ2-3, with D possibly being TRBD2 (6 bases). Looked up from germline, CDR1 is SGHDN and CDR2 is FVKESK. V lost 4 bases and J 5 bases, leaving 7 bases between the germline ends. The CDR3 length is 12 residues. Complete variable domain (other parts from reference TRBV14 and TRBJ2-3): EAGVTQFPSHSVIEKGQTVTLRCDPISGHDNLYWYRRVMGKEIKFLLHFVKESKQDESGMPNNRFLAERTGGTYSTLKVQPAELEDSGVYFCASSRGGDTQYFGPGTRLTVL.

The chain combines TRBV5-1 with TRBJ1-2, with a possible D match to TRBD1 (6 bases). Germline-derived CDR1 and CDR2 are SGHRS and YFSETQ. The V gene lost 6 bases and the J gene lost 10 bases, with 25 bases spanning the gap. The CDR3 is 15 residues long. CDR3 loop: CASTQGRDLMDVYTF. Here the CDR3 DNA reads TGCGCCAGCACGCAGGGGCGAGACTTGATGGATGTCTACACCTTC. Combining the CDR3 with reference TRBV5-1 and TRBJ1-2 gives the whole variable domain KAGVTQTPRYLIKTRGQQVTLSCSPISGHRSVSWYQQTPGQGLQFLFEYFSETQRNKGNFPGRFSGRQFSNSRSEMNVSTLELGDSALYLCASTQGRDLMDVYTFGSGTRLTVV.

The gene calls are TRBV7-2 and TRBJ2-1, with a tentative D call TRBD2 (6 bases). There are 14 residues in the CDR3. The V gene's germline CDR1 is SGHTA and CDR2 FQGNSA. V was cut by 10 bases and J by 1 base, with 14 bases left in between. The CDR3 DNA follows: TGTGCCACCGGAAGGGACTGGTCCTACAATGAGCAGTTCTTC. Translating it yields CATGRDWSYNEQFF.

The chain carries TRBV5-4 and TRBJ2-7; TRBD2 is a possible D gene (6 bases). In germline, CDR1 is SGHNT, CDR2 YYREEE (reference sequence). This CDR3 spans 12 amino acids. Trimming removed 5 bases from V and 2 bases from J, with 8 bases in between. CDR3: CASSSGAYEQYF. The CDR3 DNA sequence: TGTGCCAGCAGTTCGGGGGCCTACGAGCAGTACTTC.

A single count supports this clone. The chain couples TRBV7-9 to TRBJ1-1, with 8 bases aligning to TRBD1. V lost 1 base and J lost 4; bases outside the gene matches: 8. The CDR3 is made up of 16 amino acids. Germline V gene data show CDR1 as SEHNR and CDR2 as FQNEAQ (reference sequence). The CDR3 DNA reads as TGTGCCAGCAGCTTAGAGACAGGGGCATCAGGCACTGAAGCTTTCTTT. This encodes CASSLETGASGTEAFF.

The chain is built from TRBV11-3 and TRBJ2-7, with TRBD1 matching over 8 bases. CDR1 SGHNT and CDR2 YENEEA come from the germline V gene. This CDR3 is built from 16 residues. V lost 1 base to trimming and J lost 3 bases; unmatched junction nucleotides: 8. The CDR3 DNA sequence: TGTGCCAGCAGCTTAGGGTGGCCAGGGGGCGGCTACGAGCAGTACTTC. Amino acid sequence: CASSLGWPGGGYEQYF.

V usage is TRBV28 and J usage is TRBJ2-1, with D possibly TRBD2 on 6 matching bases. CDR3 length equals 14 residues. Germline loops: CDR1 MDHEN, CDR2 SYDVKM. With 7 bases removed from V and 7 bases from J, the gap between germline ends came to 17 bases. This chain's CDR3 is CASITWRGGNEQFF. As DNA, the CDR3 is TGTGCCAGCATTACGTGGAGGGGCGGGAATGAGCAGTTCTTC.

This clone came up once. The rearrangement uses TRBV3-1 (or the pseudogene TRBV3-2) and TRBJ2-1; 11 bases align to TRBD2. Unmatched junction bases numbered 8, after V lost 4 bases and J lost 9 bases. Germline values: CDR1 LGHDT, CDR2 YNNKEL (reference sequence). The CDR3 is 15 residues long. CDR3 in DNA: TGTGCCAGCAGCCCGTCACTAGCGGGAGTGAGTGAGCAGTTCTTC. This codes for CASSPSLAGVSEQFF.